This T cell receptor (beta chain) was identified during a study of blood T cell repertoires in COVID-19. Turning to the study itself: The study drew acute and convalescent COVID-19 samples from the United States, Italy and Spain.

Methods used by the authors: Reference gene primer amplification in the assay estimated nucleated cell counts. TCRdb's copy holds only in-frame clones and misses some; the assay was immunoSEQ multiplex PCR. From that table come the V and J calls and clone size; the DNA was used to work out D and trimming. In the table there are tens of thousands of clones, 80% to 90% of which are singletons. This CDR3 comprises 16 residues. Germline V CDR1 and CDR2: MNHEY, SVGAGI. The V and J ends lost 2 bases and 2 bases, in that order; junction bases with no gene match: 9. This clonotype was sampled from a man between 60 and 70 years old with acute or convalescent COVID-19. Input material: peripheral blood. The V gene is TRBV6-5, the J gene TRBJ2-7, with 7 positions matching TRBD2. The CDR3 protein is CASSYLSGRDPYEQYF. CDR3 coding DNA: TGTGCCAGCAGTTACCTCTCAGGGAGGGACCCCTACGAGCAGTACTTC.